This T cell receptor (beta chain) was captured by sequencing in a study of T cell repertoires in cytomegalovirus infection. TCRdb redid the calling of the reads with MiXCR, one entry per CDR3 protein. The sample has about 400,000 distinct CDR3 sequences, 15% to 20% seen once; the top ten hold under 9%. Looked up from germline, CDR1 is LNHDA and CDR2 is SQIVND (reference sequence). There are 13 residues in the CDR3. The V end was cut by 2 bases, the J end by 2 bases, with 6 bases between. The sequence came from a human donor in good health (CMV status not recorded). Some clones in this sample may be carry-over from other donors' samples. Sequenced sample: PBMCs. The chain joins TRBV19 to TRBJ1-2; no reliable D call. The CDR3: CASSIQRNYGYTF. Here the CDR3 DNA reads TGTGCCAGTAGTATACAAAGGAACTATGGCTACACCTTC.